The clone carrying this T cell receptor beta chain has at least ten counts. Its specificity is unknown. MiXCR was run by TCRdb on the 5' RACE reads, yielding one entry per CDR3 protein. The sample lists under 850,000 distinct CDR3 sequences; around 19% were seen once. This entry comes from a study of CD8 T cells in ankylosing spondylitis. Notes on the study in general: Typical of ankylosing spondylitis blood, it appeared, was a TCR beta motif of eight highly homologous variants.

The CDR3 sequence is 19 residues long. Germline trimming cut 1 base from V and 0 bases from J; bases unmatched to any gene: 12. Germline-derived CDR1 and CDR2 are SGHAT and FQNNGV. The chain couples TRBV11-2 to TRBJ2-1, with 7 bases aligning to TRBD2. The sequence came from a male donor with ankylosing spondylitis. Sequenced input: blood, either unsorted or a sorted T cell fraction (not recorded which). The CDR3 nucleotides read TGTGCCAGCAGCTTAGTAGTGGCTAGCGGCCCTAGCTCCTACAATGAGCAGTTCTTC. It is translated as CASSLVVASGPSSYNEQFF. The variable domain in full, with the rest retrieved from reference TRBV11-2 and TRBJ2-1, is EAGVAQSPRYKIIEKRQSVAFWCNPISGHATLYWYQQILGQGPKLLIQFQNNGVVDDSQLPKDRFSAERLKGVDSTLKIQPAKLEDSAVYLCASSLVVASGPSSYNEQFFGPGTRLTVL.